This TCR beta chain was captured by sequencing in a study of OX40 agonist ivuxolimab in advanced cancers. Notes on the research overall: The costimulatory receptor OX40 (CD134) was targeted by ivuxolimab, a fully human IgG2 agonistic monoclonal antibody. Intravenous ivuxolimab was administered to patients every 2 weeks at six dose levels: 0.01, 0.1, 0.3, 1.5, 3 and 10 mg/kg. Among the roughly 50 dose-escalation patients, 19 had hepatocellular carcinoma, approximately 15 melanoma, 9 renal cell carcinoma and 9 head and neck cancer. A male proportion of 70% to 90% and a mean age of 60 years, ranging from 23 to 79, were recorded for the dose-escalation cohort. Prior anti-PD-1, anti-PD-L1 or anti-CTLA-4 therapy was permitted, and approximately 39% of dose-escalation patients had received checkpoint inhibitors. Partial responses occurred in three dose-escalation patients: two with cutaneous melanoma and one with hepatocellular carcinoma. Peripheral TCRbeta sequencing aimed to test whether ivuxolimab altered TCR sequence diversity and caused clonal T-cell expansion. The monotherapy dose-escalation portion (N = 52 patients) of the phase I ivuxolimab trial is reported in the paper.

V is trimmed back by 9 bases and J by 3 bases, and the junction contains 4 bases that no gene match accounts for. Via the germline V gene, CDR1 is WSHSY and CDR2 SAAADI. From the cysteine up to the phenylalanine, the CDR3 has a length of 14 residues. Of all the DNA, just the CDR3 is kept, 42 bases in frame from base 1. Overall study results and their limits: In partial responders in the 0.1-3.0 mg/kg groups, normalized peripheral clonal expansion was found to be among the lowest, especially among CD8+ T cells. After ivuxolimab, expanded clones were on average more numerous among CD8+ T cells than among CD4+ T cells. Low levels of normalized T-cell clonal expansion were also seen in some patients who did not respond. Clonal expansion of both CD4+ and CD8+ blood T cells was observed from baseline to week 6 at doses 0.1 to 3.0 mg/kg. The antigen specificity of the peripheral T cells that underwent clonal expansion was not determined.

The trial excluded patients who had a history of autoimmune disease or were on systemic immunosuppression. Peripheral blood for TCR sequencing was collected from all dose cohorts at baseline, on cycle 4 day 1, and on cycle 7 day 1. The samples were drawn from a first-in-human, open-label, multicenter phase I dose-escalation trial of ivuxolimab. Adults with locally advanced or metastatic head and neck squamous cell, hepatocellular, melanoma or renal cell carcinoma were enrolled in the trial. CD4+ and CD8+ T cells were sorted separately from peripheral blood before TCR sequencing. Comments on this clone: The antigen this receptor binds is unknown. Nothing much larger sits one base from this clone, and base qualities are not available.

To sequence the TCRbeta CDR3 region, genomic DNA was isolated from the sorted cells. TCRbeta CDR3 regions were sequenced using the immunoSEQ Assay. The source is immuneACCESS, and TCRdb retained only in-frame sequences with V and J called. Part of the clones is not carried over; for the studies checked, unresolved V genes explain less than half of this, and the remainder is unexplained. The sample table records tens of thousands of clones; 70% to 90% of these occur just once. In total, the top ten clones hold 0.72% of the sample. The sequence came from an adult with an advanced solid tumor such as melanoma, head and neck, liver or kidney cancer. Sequencing used CD4+ or CD8+ T cells sorted from blood, obtained in a trial of the OX40 agonist ivuxolimab. This sequence uses TRBV10-2 and TRBJ2-5; the central 13 bases match TRBD2. This receptor has the CDR3 CARRTSGSEETQYF. The nucleotide sequence reads TGCGCCAGGAGGACTAGCGGGAGTGAAGAGACCCAGTACTTC.